This entry is about one T cell receptor beta chain. Its specificity is unknown. In germline, CDR1 is SGHNT, CDR2 YYREEE (reference sequence). Germline trimming cut 3 bases from V and 0 bases from J; bases unmatched to any gene: 6. This CDR3 region has 16 residues. The sample originates from a study of T-cell memory formation after mild COVID-19. TCRdb called the 5' RACE reads again in MiXCR, with one record for every CDR3 protein. This sample has a few hundred thousand distinct CDR3 sequences, with approximately 10% found just once. Study-level findings and limits: A second wave expanding day 15 to 37 was CD4+-biased; contracting clones were balanced.

Input material: PBMCs or a T cell subset sorted from them (not recorded which). The TCR was taken from a man younger than 35 who had mild COVID-19 (a few samples of this study predate the infection). Cell type and time point are not known. The J gene is TRBJ2-3, the V gene TRBV5-4; 8 bases fit TRBD2. As DNA, the CDR3 is TGTGCCAGCAGCTCCACTCGCGGGGGGAGCACAGATACGCAGTATTTT. Its translation is CASSSTRGGSTDTQYF.